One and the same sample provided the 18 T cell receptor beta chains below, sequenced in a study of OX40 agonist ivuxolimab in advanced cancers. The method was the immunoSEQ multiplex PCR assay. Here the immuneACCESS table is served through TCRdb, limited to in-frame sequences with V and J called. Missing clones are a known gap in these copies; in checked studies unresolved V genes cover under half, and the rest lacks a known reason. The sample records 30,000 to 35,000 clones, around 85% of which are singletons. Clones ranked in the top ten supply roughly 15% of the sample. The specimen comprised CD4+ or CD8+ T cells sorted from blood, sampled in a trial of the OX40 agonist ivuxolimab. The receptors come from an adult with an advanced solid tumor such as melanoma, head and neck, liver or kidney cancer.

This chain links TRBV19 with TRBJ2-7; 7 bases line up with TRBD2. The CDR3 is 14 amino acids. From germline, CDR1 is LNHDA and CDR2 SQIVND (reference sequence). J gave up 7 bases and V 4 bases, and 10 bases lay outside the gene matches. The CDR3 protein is CASSNFAGAKEQYF. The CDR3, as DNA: TGTGCCAGTAGTAACTTCGCGGGAGCGAAAGAGCAGTACTTC.

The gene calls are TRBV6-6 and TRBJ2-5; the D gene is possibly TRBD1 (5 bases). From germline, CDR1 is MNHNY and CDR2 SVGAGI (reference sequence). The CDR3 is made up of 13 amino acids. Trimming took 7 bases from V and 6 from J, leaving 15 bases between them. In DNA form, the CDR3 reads TGTGCCAGCACTTGGGGCCTTGGCCAGACCCAGTACTTC. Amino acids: CASTWGLGQTQYF.

The DNA of the CDR3 is TGTGCCAGCAGTTCGGGACAGTCTCTTAATGAAAAACTGTTTTTT. Its protein is CASSSGQSLNEKLFF. This sequence joins TRBV6-6 and TRBJ1-4, with 7 nucleotides matching TRBD1. The CDR3 is 15 amino acids. The trim removed 4 bases at V and 4 bases at J, leaving 6 bases unmatched. Germline V CDR1 and CDR2: MNHNY, SVGAGI (reference sequence).

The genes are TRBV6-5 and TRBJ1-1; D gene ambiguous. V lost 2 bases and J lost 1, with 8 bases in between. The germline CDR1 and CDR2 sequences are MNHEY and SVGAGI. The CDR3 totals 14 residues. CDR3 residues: CASSYAVGNTEAFF. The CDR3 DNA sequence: TGTGCCAGCAGTTACGCGGTGGGGAACACTGAAGCTTTCTTT.

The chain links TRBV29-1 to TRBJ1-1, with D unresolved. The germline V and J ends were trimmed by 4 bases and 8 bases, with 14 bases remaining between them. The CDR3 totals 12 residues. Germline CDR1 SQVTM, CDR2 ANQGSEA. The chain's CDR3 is CSVGIPRVEAFF. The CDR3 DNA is TGCAGCGTTGGAATCCCACGCGTCGAAGCTTTCTTT.

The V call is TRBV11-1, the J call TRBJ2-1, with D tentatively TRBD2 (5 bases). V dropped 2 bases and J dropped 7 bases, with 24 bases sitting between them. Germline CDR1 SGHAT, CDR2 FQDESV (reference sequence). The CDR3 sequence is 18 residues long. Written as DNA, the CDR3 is TGTGCCAGCAGCTTACCTACCCTCGAGGCCCGGCGGGCAAATGAGCAGTTCTTC. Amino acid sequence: CASSLPTLEARRANEQFF.

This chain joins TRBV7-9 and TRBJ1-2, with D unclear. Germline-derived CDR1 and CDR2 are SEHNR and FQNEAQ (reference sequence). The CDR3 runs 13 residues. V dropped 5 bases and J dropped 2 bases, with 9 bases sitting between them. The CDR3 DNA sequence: TGTGCCAGCAGCCCTTGGTTAAACTATGGCTACACCTTC. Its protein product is CASSPWLNYGYTF.

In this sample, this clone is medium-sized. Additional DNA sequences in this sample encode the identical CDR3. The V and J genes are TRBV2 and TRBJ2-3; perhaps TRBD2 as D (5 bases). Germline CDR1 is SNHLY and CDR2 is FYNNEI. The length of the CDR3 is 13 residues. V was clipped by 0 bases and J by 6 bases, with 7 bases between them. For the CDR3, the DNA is TGTGCCAGCAGTGAAGCGGGAGCGGATACGCAGTATTTT. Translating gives CASSEAGADTQYF.

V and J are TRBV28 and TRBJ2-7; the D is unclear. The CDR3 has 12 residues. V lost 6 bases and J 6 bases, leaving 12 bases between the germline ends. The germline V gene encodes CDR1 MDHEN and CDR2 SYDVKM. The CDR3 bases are TGTGCCAGCAGCTCCCTTTTGGGCGAGCAGTACTTC. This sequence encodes CASSSLLGEQYF.

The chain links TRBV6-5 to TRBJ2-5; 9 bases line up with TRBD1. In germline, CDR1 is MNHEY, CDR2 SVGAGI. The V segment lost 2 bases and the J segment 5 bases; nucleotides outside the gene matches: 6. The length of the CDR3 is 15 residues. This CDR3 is CASSYGTGREETQYF. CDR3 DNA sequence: TGTGCCAGCAGTTACGGGACAGGGAGGGAGGAGACCCAGTACTTC.

CDR3 DNA: TGTGCCAGCGTGGGAACGGGATGGGGGAGAACCGCACCCCTCCACTTT. Translated: CASVGTGWGRTAPLHF. This chain connects TRBV7-2 to TRBJ1-6, with D tentatively TRBD1 (5 bases). Germline lookup yields CDR1 SGHTA and CDR2 FQGNSA. CDR3 length equals 16 residues. V lost 8 bases and J lost 11, with 25 bases in between.

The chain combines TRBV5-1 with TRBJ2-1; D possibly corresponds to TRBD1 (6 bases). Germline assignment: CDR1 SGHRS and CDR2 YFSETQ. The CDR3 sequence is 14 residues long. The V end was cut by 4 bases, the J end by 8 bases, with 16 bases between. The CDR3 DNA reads TGCGCCAGCAGCCCGGAAACAGGGTCGCATGAGCAGTTCTTC. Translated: CASSPETGSHEQFF.

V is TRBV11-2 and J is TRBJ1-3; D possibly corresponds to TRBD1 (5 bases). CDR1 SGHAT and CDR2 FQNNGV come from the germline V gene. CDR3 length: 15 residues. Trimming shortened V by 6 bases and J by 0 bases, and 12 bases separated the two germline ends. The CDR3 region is CASSSAGSSGNTIYF. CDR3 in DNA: TGTGCCAGCAGTTCGGCAGGGAGCTCTGGAAACACCATATATTTT. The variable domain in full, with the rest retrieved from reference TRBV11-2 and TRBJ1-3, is EAGVAQSPRYKIIEKRQSVAFWCNPISGHATLYWYQQILGQGPKLLIQFQNNGVVDDSQLPKDRFSAERLKGVDSTLKIQPAKLEDSAVYLCASSSAGSSGNTIYFGEGSWLTVV.

The CDR3 protein is CASSLGSSSTDTQYF. The DNA for the CDR3 is TGTGCCAGCAGCTTGGGATCCAGCAGCACAGATACGCAGTATTTT. The chain recombines TRBV5-8 with TRBJ2-3; unclear D gene. The CDR3 contains 15 residues. The germline V gene has CDR1 SGHTS and CDR2 YDEGEE. V was trimmed by 0 bases and J by 0 bases, leaving 8 bases between them.

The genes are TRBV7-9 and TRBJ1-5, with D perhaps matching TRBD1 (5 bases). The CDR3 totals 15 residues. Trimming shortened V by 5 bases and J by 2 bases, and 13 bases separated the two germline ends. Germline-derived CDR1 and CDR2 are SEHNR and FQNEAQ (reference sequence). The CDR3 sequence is CASSLGAAGNQPQHF. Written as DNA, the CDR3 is TGTGCCAGCAGCCTAGGGGCGGCGGGCAATCAGCCCCAGCATTTT.

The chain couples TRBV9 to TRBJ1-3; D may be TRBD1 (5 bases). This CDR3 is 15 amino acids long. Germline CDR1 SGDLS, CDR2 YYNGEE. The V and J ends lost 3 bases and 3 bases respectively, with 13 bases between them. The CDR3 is CASSAQTGLGNTIYF. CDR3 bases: TGTGCCAGCAGCGCCCAAACAGGACTTGGAAACACCATATATTTT.

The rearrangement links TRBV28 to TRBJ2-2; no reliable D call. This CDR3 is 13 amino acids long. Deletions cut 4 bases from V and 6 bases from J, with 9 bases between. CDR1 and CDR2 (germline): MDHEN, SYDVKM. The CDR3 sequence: CASSSPGSGELFF. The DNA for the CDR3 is TGTGCCAGCAGTTCGCCGGGTTCCGGGGAGCTGTTTTTT.

The CDR3 region has the DNA TGTGCCAGCAGCCCAAATTGGGTCACCGGGGAGCTGTTTTTT. Translated: CASSPNWVTGELFF. The rearrangement uses TRBV5-5 and TRBJ2-2; D is unresolved. This CDR3 has 14 residues. The germline gives CDR1 SGHKS, CDR2 YYEKEE (reference sequence). Trimming removed 4 bases from V and 4 bases from J, with 11 bases in between.